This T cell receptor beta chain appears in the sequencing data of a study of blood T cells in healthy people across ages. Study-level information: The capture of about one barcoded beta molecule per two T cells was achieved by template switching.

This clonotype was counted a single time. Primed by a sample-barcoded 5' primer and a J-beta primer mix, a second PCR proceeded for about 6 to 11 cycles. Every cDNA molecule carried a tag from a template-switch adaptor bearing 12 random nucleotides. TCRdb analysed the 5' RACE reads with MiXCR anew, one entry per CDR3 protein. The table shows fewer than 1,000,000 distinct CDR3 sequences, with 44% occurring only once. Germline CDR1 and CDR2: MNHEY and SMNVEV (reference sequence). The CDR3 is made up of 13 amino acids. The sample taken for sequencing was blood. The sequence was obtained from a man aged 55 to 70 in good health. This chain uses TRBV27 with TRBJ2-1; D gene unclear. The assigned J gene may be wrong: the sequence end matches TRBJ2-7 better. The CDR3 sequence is CASSPNAYNEQYF. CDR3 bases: TGTGCCAGCAGTCCCAACGCCTACAATGAGCAGTACTTC.